These 8 T cell receptor beta chains were all obtained from the same sample, sequenced in a study of blood T cells in healthy people across ages. The authors ran a second PCR of roughly 7 to 11 cycles using a sample-barcoded 5' primer and a J-beta primer mix. MiXCR was run by TCRdb on the 5' RACE reads, yielding one entry per CDR3 protein. Seen here are approximately 760,000 distinct CDR3 sequences, 20% to 25% observed once, and the top ten hold around 9.2%. These data were also filed under a second study, of T cells of mothers and their children.

Sequences were obtained from blood. All receptors derive from a boy between 5 and 17 years old in good health.

The V gene is TRBV29-1, the J gene TRBJ2-1; no firm D call. The V gene lost 5 bases and the J gene lost 4 bases, with 12 bases spanning the gap. Germline V gene sequence: CDR1 SQVTM, CDR2 ANQGSEA. This CDR3 spans 13 amino acids. The CDR3 loop is CSVRALGYNEQFF. Written as DNA, the CDR3 is TGCAGCGTTAGGGCTTTGGGGTACAATGAGCAGTTCTTC.

This clonotype was detected a few times. The chain joins TRBV12-3 or TRBV12-4 to TRBJ1-2; possibly TRBD1 for D (5 bases). V dropped 0 bases and J dropped 13 bases, with 12 bases sitting between them. CDR3 size: 12 residues. CDR3 DNA: TGTGCCAGCAGTTTAGCGGGGGAGGGTGTCACCTTC. Translation gives CASSLAGEGVTF.

As to this clonotype: The junction shows a germline mismatch at one end, possibly a read error. The V gene is TRBV9, the J gene TRBJ2-5; D is possibly TRBD1 (6 bases). CDR1 is SGDLS, CDR2 YYNGEE, per germline. The CDR3 has 14 residues. DNA for the CDR3: TGTGCCATCAGCGGTACAGGGAACCAAGAGACCCAGTACTTC. This sequence encodes CAISGTGNQETQYF.

This clonotype was seen a handful of times. The chain recombines TRBV28 with TRBJ2-6; either TRBD1 or TRBD2 may fit D (7 bases each). V was shortened by 4 bases and J by 1 base, with 20 bases between the two germline ends. Germline V gene lookup returns CDR1 MDHEN and CDR2 SYDVKM. The CDR3 covers 19 residues. CDR3 nucleotides: TGTGCCAGCAGTTGGGGAGGGGACAGCGCTCTATCTGGGGCCAACGTCCTGACTTTC. This gives the protein CASSWGGDSALSGANVLTF.

This chain joins TRBV14 and TRBJ2-5, with D possibly called TRBD1 or TRBD2 (5 bases each). The germline V gene has CDR1 SGHDN and CDR2 FVKESK. Deletions cut 1 base from V and 4 bases from J, with 7 bases between. This CDR3 has 13 residues. The CDR3 protein is CASSQAGTETQYF. The CDR3 bases are TGTGCCAGCAGCCAAGCGGGGACAGAGACCCAGTACTTC.

The rearrangement links TRBV3-1 to TRBJ2-3; 10 bases are a match to TRBD2. The ends lost 3 bases at V and 6 bases at J; junction bases unmatched: 9. CDR3 size: 16 residues. Germline values: CDR1 LGHDT, CDR2 YNNKEL (reference sequence). The CDR3 bases are TGTGCCAGCAGCCACCGACTAGCGGGCGGAGGGGATACGCAGTATTTT. Its protein is CASSHRLAGGGDTQYF.

The V and J genes are TRBV4-3 and TRBJ1-5; 10 bases are a match to TRBD1. The trim removed 4 bases at V and 6 bases at J, leaving 3 bases unmatched. CDR1 is LGHNA and CDR2 is YSLEER in the germline V gene. This CDR3 has 14 amino acids. CDR3: CASSRDRGRQPQHF. Written as DNA, the CDR3 is TGCGCCAGCAGCCGAGACAGGGGGCGTCAGCCCCAGCATTTT.

This clonotype was seen a few times. This chain connects TRBV7-2 to TRBJ2-7, with TRBD2 identical over 7 bases. This CDR3 is 15 amino acids long. The germline CDR1 and CDR2 sequences are SGHTA and FQGNSA. V shed 3 bases, J shed 1 base, and the junction held 6 bases outside the gene matches. The CDR3 region is CASSFSGGQSYEQYF. In DNA, the CDR3 is TGTGCCAGCAGCTTTTCGGGGGGTCAGTCCTACGAGCAGTACTTC.